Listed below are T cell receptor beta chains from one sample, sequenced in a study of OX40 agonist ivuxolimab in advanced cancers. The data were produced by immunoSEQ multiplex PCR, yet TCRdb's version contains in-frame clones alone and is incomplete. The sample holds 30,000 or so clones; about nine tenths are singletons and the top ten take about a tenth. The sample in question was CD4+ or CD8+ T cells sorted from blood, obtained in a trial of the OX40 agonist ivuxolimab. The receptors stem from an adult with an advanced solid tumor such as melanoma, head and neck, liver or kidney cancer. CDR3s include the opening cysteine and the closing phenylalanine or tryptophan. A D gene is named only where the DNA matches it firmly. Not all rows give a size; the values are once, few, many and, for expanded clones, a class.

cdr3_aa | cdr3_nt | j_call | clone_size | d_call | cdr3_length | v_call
CSGLSLFSYEQYF | TGCAGCGGCTTAAGCCTCTTCTCCTACGAGCAGTACTTC | TRBJ2-7 | NA | NA | 13 | TRBV29-1
CASSLEPGEGETQYF | TGCGCCAGCAGCTTGGAACCAGGGGAAGGGGAGACCCAGTACTTC | TRBJ2-5 | few | NA | 15 | TRBV5-1
CASSQEWGQPQHF | TGCGCCAGCAGCCAAGAGTGGGGTCAGCCCCAGCATTTT | TRBJ1-5 | NA | NA | 13 | TRBV4-3
CSVLTGRKSSYEQYF | TGCAGCGTCCTAACGGGCCGAAAGAGCTCCTACGAGCAGTACTTC | TRBJ2-7 | NA | NA | 15 | TRBV29-1
CASSQRSGGVTDTQYF | TGTGCCAGCAGCCAACGGAGCGGGGGGGTAACAGATACGCAGTATTTT | TRBJ2-3 | NA | TRBD2 | 16 | TRBV14
CSARDNEQFF | TGCAGTGCTAGAGACAATGAGCAGTTCTTC | TRBJ2-1 | NA | NA | 10 | TRBV20-1
CASSLSSGANVLTF | TGTGCCAGCAGCCTAAGCTCTGGGGCCAACGTCCTGACTTTC | TRBJ2-6 | NA | NA | 14 | TRBV6-1
CASSVEGVSTDTQYF | TGTGCCAGCAGCGTAGAGGGAGTAAGCACAGATACGCAGTATTTT | TRBJ2-3 | NA | NA | 15 | TRBV9
CASSFRQGTNEKLFF | TGTGCCAGCAGTTTCCGACAGGGAACTAATGAAAAACTGTTTTTT | TRBJ1-4 | once | TRBD1 | 15 | TRBV6-6
CASSVNGGELFF | TGTGCCAGTTCGGTAAACGGCGGGGAGCTGTTTTTT | TRBJ2-2 | NA | NA | 12 | TRBV6-1
CASSYLAGVSEQYF | TGTGCCAGCAGTTATCTAGCGGGAGTTTCCGAGCAGTACTTC | TRBJ2-7 | NA | TRBD2 | 14 | TRBV6-5
CSAQGFSGYTF | TGCAGTGCCCAGGGGTTTTCTGGCTACACCTTC | TRBJ1-2 | NA | NA | 11 | TRBV20-1
CASSFQETQYF | TGTGCCAGCAGCTTCCAAGAGACCCAGTACTTC | TRBJ2-5 | once | NA | 11 | TRBV7-3
CSVGWQGAIQETQYF | TGCAGCGTTGGGTGGCAGGGAGCCATCCAAGAGACCCAGTACTTC | TRBJ2-5 | NA | NA | 15 | TRBV29-1
CASSQVRTGDFMNTEAFF | TGTGCCAGCAGCCAAGTTAGAACAGGAGATTTCATGAACACTGAAGCTTTCTTT | TRBJ1-1 | NA | NA | 18 | TRBV14
CASSLELAGVGETQYF | TGCGCCAGCAGCTTGGAATTAGCGGGGGTCGGTGAGACCCAGTACTTC | TRBJ2-5 | NA | TRBD2 | 16 | TRBV5-1
CASSRDRGGETQYF | TGTGCCAGCAGCCGCGACAGGGGAGGAGAGACCCAGTACTTC | TRBJ2-5 | NA | TRBD1 | 14 | TRBV11-1
CASSQDSPGLPGYEQYF | TGCGCCAGCAGCCAAGATTCGCCAGGGCTCCCTGGGTACGAGCAGTACTTC | TRBJ2-7 | NA | NA | 17 | TRBV4-1
CASSEVYGELFF | TGTGCCAGCAGTGAAGTGTACGGGGAGCTGTTTTTT | TRBJ2-2 | NA | NA | 12 | TRBV6-1
CSASGGSGAFF | TGCAGTGCTAGCGGGGGCTCGGGAGCTTTCTTT | TRBJ1-1 | NA | NA | 11 | TRBV20-1
CASSEESYPNYGYTF | TGTGCCAGCAGTGAAGAGAGCTACCCTAACTATGGCTACACCTTC | TRBJ1-2 | NA | NA | 15 | TRBV10-3
CASSFEAASNYGYTF | TGTGCCAGCAGCTTTGAGGCAGCTTCTAACTATGGCTACACCTTC | TRBJ1-2 | NA | NA | 15 | TRBV7-9
CASSYPYPETQYF | TGTGCCAGCAGTTACCCCTACCCAGAGACCCAGTACTTC | TRBJ2-5 | NA | NA | 13 | TRBV6-6
CASSPNWGADNYGYTF | TGTGCCAGCAGCCCCAATTGGGGCGCGGATAACTATGGCTACACCTTC | TRBJ1-2 | NA | NA | 16 | TRBV5-4
CASSPQSGNYEQYF | TGCGCCAGCAGCCCTCAATCCGGCAACTACGAGCAGTACTTC | TRBJ2-7 | NA | NA | 14 | TRBV7-9
CASSLPGTVYSYEQYF | TGTGCCAGCAGCTTGCCCGGGACAGTTTATTCCTACGAGCAGTACTTC | TRBJ2-7 | NA | TRBD1 | 16 | TRBV5-4
CASSRSGTGGYEQYF | TGTGCCAGCAGTAGATCCGGGACAGGGGGGTACGAGCAGTACTTC | TRBJ2-7 | once | TRBD1 | 15 | TRBV27
CAISDVGGRRKTYYGYTF | TGTGCCATCAGTGACGTGGGGGGCAGGAGAAAAACCTACTATGGCTACACCTTC | TRBJ1-2 | NA | NA | 18 | TRBV10-3
CASSGTGGYEQYF | TGCGCCAGCAGTGGGACAGGTGGCTACGAGCAGTACTTC | TRBJ2-7 | NA | TRBD1 | 13 | TRBV10-2
CASSVALAGKETQYF | TGTGCCAGCAGCGTAGCACTAGCGGGGAAAGAGACCCAGTACTTC | TRBJ2-5 | NA | TRBD2 | 15 | TRBV9
CASSLGQGNQPQHF | TGTGCCAGCAGCTTAGGACAGGGAAATCAGCCCCAGCATTTT | TRBJ1-5 | NA | TRBD1 | 14 | TRBV7-8
CASSQEGGGHYNEQFF | TGCGCCAGCAGCCAAGAAGGCGGGGGACACTACAATGAGCAGTTCTTC | TRBJ2-1 | NA | NA | 16 | TRBV4-1
CASSIVARGDPEAFF | TGTGCCAGTAGTATAGTGGCAAGGGGGGACCCTGAAGCTTTCTTT | TRBJ1-1 | NA | NA | 15 | TRBV19
CASRLTVKETQYF | TGTGCCAGCAGGCTTACCGTGAAAGAGACCCAGTACTTC | TRBJ2-5 | NA | NA | 13 | TRBV27
CASSYSTVNTEAFF | TGTGCCAGCAGTTACTCGACCGTAAACACTGAAGCTTTCTTT | TRBJ1-1 | NA | NA | 14 | TRBV6-5
CSVELAGRSYEQYF | TGCAGCGTGGAACTAGCGGGAAGATCCTACGAGCAGTACTTC | TRBJ2-7 | NA | TRBD2 | 14 | TRBV29-1
CASSPRGLAGDDEQFF | TGTGCCAGCAGCCCCCGGGGACTAGCGGGAGATGATGAGCAGTTCTTC | TRBJ2-1 | once | TRBD2 | 16 | TRBV9
CASSIQGATEAFF | TGTGCCAGTAGTATACAGGGGGCAACTGAAGCTTTCTTT | TRBJ1-1 | NA | TRBD1 | 13 | TRBV19
CASRPPGRASGNTIYF | TGTGCCAGTAGGCCCCCTGGCAGGGCTTCTGGAAACACCATATATTTT | TRBJ1-3 | once | NA | 16 | TRBV19
CASSDTDTQYF | TGTGCCAGCAGCGACACAGATACGCAGTATTTT | TRBJ2-3 | NA | NA | 11 | TRBV5-4
CASSSPGQGYEQYF | TGTGCCAGCAGTTCGCCGGGACAGGGCTACGAGCAGTACTTC | TRBJ2-7 | NA | TRBD1 | 14 | TRBV28
CASSEGERGTEAFF | TGTGCCAGCAGTGAGGGGGAAAGAGGGACTGAAGCTTTCTTT | TRBJ1-1 | NA | NA | 14 | TRBV6-4
CASSLAGAGNTIYF | TGTGCCAGCAGCTTAGCAGGGGCTGGAAACACCATATATTTT | TRBJ1-3 | once | NA | 14 | TRBV7-9
CASSSNVGTATYEQYF | TGTGCCAGCAGCTCAAACGTCGGGACAGCAACCTACGAGCAGTACTTC | TRBJ2-7 | once | TRBD1 | 16 | TRBV13
CASSLLAGDEQFF | TGTGCCAGCAGCTTACTAGCGGGAGATGAGCAGTTCTTC | TRBJ2-1 | NA | TRBD2 | 13 | TRBV7-9
CASSLGANSYEQYF | TGTGCCAGCAGCTTAGGGGCGAACTCCTACGAGCAGTACTTC | TRBJ2-7 | NA | NA | 14 | TRBV7-8
CATRDPQETQYF | TGCGCCACCCGGGACCCACAAGAGACCCAGTACTTC | TRBJ2-5 | NA | NA | 12 | TRBV10-2
CASSLWGNEQFF | TGTGCCAGCAGCTTATGGGGGAATGAGCAGTTCTTC | TRBJ2-1 | NA | NA | 12 | TRBV7-2
CASSQETSPLSRNEQFF | TGTGCCAGCAGCCAGGAAACTAGTCCCCTTTCACGCAATGAGCAGTTCTTC | TRBJ2-1 | NA | NA | 17 | TRBV4-2
CASSSRIRQGVPEAFF | TGTGCCAGCAGCTCTCGGATAAGACAGGGGGTCCCTGAAGCTTTCTTT | TRBJ1-1 | NA | TRBD1 | 16 | TRBV5-6
CASSEAGQGARQPQHF | TGTGCCAGCAGTGAAGCCGGACAGGGGGCAAGACAGCCCCAGCATTTT | TRBJ1-5 | NA | TRBD1 | 16 | TRBV6-1
CATSRDPGLADLPNTGELFF | TGTGCCACCAGCAGAGATCCAGGACTAGCGGACCTTCCGAACACCGGGGAGCTGTTTTTT | TRBJ2-2 | once | TRBD2 | 20 | TRBV15
CASSEEDGTAAYEQYF | TGTGCCAGCAGTGAAGAGGATGGGACAGCCGCCTACGAGCAGTACTTC | TRBJ2-7 | NA | TRBD1 | 16 | TRBV6-1
CASTITPGYSPLHF | TGTGCCAGCACCATTACCCCGGGTTATTCACCCCTCCACTTT | TRBJ1-6 | NA | NA | 14 | TRBV11-2
CASSQDSFSSYNEQFF | TGCGCCAGCAGCCAAGATTCGTTTAGCTCCTACAATGAGCAGTTCTTC | TRBJ2-1 | NA | NA | 16 | TRBV4-3